The clone carrying this T cell receptor (beta chain) was detected many times. As yet, its antigen is unknown. Authors' processing steps: CDR3 was compared across clinicopathological groups, and the resulting differences were used to build a distant-metastasis classifier for papillary thyroid cancer. Via MiXCR, TCRdb re-called the PCR reads. These V and J calls are TCRdb output, not the study's own analysis. Here the sample spans 50,000 or so clones, under 20% being singletons. Germline V lookup: CDR1 SNHLY, CDR2 FYNNEI. The length of the CDR3 is 12 residues. V lost 7 bases and J lost 4, with 8 bases in between. The data originate from a study of metastatic and nonmetastatic thyroid tumors. Study-level background: Samples came from malignant and benign thyroid patients, and repertoires were compared across blood and tumor or nodule tissue.

Ahead of thyroid surgery, no patient had received treatment of any kind. Notes on the study in general: Compared with benign nodules, malignant thyroid tumors were reported to have significantly higher TCR beta diversity in both blood and tumor.

The sample was blood. This sequence joins TRBV2 and TRBJ2-1, with D tentatively TRBD1 (6 bases). This receptor was identified in a female donor with papillary thyroid cancer or a benign thyroid nodule (not recorded which). Some clones in this sample may be carry-over from other donors' samples. CDR3 coding DNA: TGTGCCAGCACAACAGGGTACAATGAGCAGTTCTTC. Protein product: CASTTGYNEQFF.